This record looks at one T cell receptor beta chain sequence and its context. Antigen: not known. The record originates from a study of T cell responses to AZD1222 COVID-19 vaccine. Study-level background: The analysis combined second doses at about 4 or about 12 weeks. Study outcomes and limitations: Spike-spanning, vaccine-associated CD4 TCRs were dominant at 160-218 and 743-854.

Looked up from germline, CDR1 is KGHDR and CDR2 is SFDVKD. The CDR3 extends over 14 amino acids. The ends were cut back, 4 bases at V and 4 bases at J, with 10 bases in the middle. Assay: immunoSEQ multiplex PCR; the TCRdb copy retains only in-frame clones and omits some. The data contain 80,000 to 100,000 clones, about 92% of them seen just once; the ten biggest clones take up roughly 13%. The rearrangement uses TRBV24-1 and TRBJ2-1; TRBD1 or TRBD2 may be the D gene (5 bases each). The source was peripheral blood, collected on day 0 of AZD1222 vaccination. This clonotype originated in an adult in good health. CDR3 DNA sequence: TGTGCCACCAGTGAAGGGACGGGGTACAATGAGCAGTTCTTC. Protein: CATSEGTGYNEQFF.